Following are 30 T cell receptor beta chains from one sample sequenced in a study of cytomegalovirus exposure and HLA in healthy donors. The assay was immunoSEQ multiplex PCR, and TCRdb's table has in-frame clones only and misses some. The sample lists tens of thousands of clones; about 93% were seen once. Sequenced input: PBMCs. These receptors came from a woman aged 18-29 years in good health and CMV-seronegative.

The chain employs TRBV4-3 and TRBJ2-7; 9 bases are a match to TRBD2. Germline V gene lookup returns CDR1 LGHNA and CDR2 YSLEER. The length of the CDR3 is 19 residues. The junction had 17 bases not matched to a gene; V was cut back by 0 bases and J by 5 bases. The DNA of the CDR3 is TGCGCCAGCAGCCAAGAGCCCAGGGCTAGCGGGGAATATTTCGACGAGCAGTACTTC. Amino acid sequence: CASSQEPRASGEYFDEQYF.

The genes are TRBV5-5 and TRBJ1-1; 12 bases line up with TRBD1. This CDR3 has 17 residues. The trim removed 5 bases at V and 0 bases at J, leaving 8 bases unmatched. The germline V gene encodes CDR1 SGHKS and CDR2 YYEKEE (reference sequence). The CDR3 is CASRGQGAIRMNTEAFF. The CDR3 DNA follows: TGTGCCAGCAGGGGACAGGGGGCTATACGTATGAACACTGAAGCTTTCTTT. Variable domain in full (rest from reference TRBV5-5 and TRBJ1-1): DAGVTQSPTHLIKTRGQQVTLRCSPISGHKSVSWYQQVLGQGPQFIFQYYEKEERGRGNFPDRFSARQFPNYSSELNVNALLLGDSALYLCASRGQGAIRMNTEAFFGQGTRLTVV.

The chain links TRBV30 to TRBJ1-6; no definite D call. This CDR3 has 16 residues. Trimming removed 2 bases at V and 1 base at J, with 12 bases between. Germline CDR1 GTSNPN, CDR2 SVGIG (reference sequence). This chain's CDR3 is CAWSSWSLSYNSPLHF. For the CDR3, the DNA is TGTGCCTGGAGTTCGTGGAGTCTATCCTATAATTCACCCCTCCACTTT.

This clone was observed a few times. This chain uses TRBV5-1 with TRBJ1-2, with TRBD1 matching 7 bases. From germline, CDR1 is SGHRS and CDR2 YFSETQ. The junction had 8 bases not matched to a gene; V was cut back by 4 bases and J by 5 bases. The CDR3 covers 14 residues. The CDR3 spells CASSQGQASYGYTF. The CDR3, as DNA: TGCGCCAGCAGCCAAGGACAGGCCTCGTATGGCTACACCTTC.

The chain recombines TRBV7-9 with TRBJ1-6, with 9 bases identical to TRBD1. J lost 16 bases, V lost 7 bases, and 11 bases had no gene match. Germline V gene data show CDR1 as SEHNR and CDR2 as FQNEAQ (reference sequence). CDR3 length: 13 residues. CDR3 sequence reads: CASMGQGAKRLHF. CDR3 nucleotides: TGTGCCAGCATGGGACAGGGAGCCAAGAGGCTCCACTTT. Supplemented by reference TRBV7-9 and TRBJ1-6, the full variable domain reads DTGVSQNPRHKITKRGQNVTFRCDPISEHNRLYWYRQTLGQGPEFLTYFQNEAQLEKSRLLSDRFSAERPKGSFSTLEIQRTEQGDSAMYLCASMGQGAKRLHFGNGTRLTVT.

About this clone itself: The limits of the CDR3 on the DNA are not certain, so only TCRdb's listed CDR3 is given. The chain joins TRBV19 to TRBJ2-6; TRBD2, the D gene given by the table, was not confirmed from the DNA. The CDR3 length equals 18 residues, ends included. Germline loops: CDR1 LNHDA, CDR2 SQIVND (reference sequence). The CDR3 loop is CASSSGLAQWSGANVLTF.

The chain joins TRBV6-4 to TRBJ2-1, with 12 bases fitting TRBD2. Germline CDR1 reads MRHNA; CDR2 reads SNTAGT. The CDR3 contains 15 residues. V dropped 2 bases and J dropped 6; count of bases not matched to a gene: 2. This CDR3 reads CASSDASGGANEQFF. DNA for the CDR3: TGTGCCAGCAGTGACGCTAGCGGGGGGGCCAATGAGCAGTTCTTC.

V gene TRBV11-2 combines with J gene TRBJ2-5; 9 bases match TRBD2. The CDR3 covers 19 residues. Trimming took 0 bases from V and 7 from J; bases not matched to a gene: 18. Germline CDR1 reads SGHAT; CDR2 reads FQNNGV. CDR3 amino acids: CASSLDRLVVAGEFGTQYF. CDR3 DNA sequence: TGTGCCAGCAGCTTAGATCGATTGGTAGTAGCGGGGGAATTTGGGACCCAGTACTTC.

This clone was detected only once. The rearrangement links TRBV5-8 to TRBJ2-1, with TRBD2 identical over 10 bases. V was pared by 4 bases and J by 2 bases, with 3 bases of the junction left unmatched. CDR3 size: 15 residues. Germline loops: CDR1 SGHTS, CDR2 YDEGEE. The CDR3 DNA reads TGTGCCAGCAGCAGGCTAGCGGGGGCCTACAATGAGCAGTTCTTC. This codes for CASSRLAGAYNEQFF.

CDR3 DNA sequence: TGCGCCAGCAGCTTCTCAGGAGAGGGCTATGGCTACACCTTC. Its translation: CASSFSGEGYGYTF. V usage is TRBV5-1 and J usage is TRBJ1-2; D remains ambiguous. This CDR3 comprises 14 residues. CDR1 is SGHRS, CDR2 YFSETQ, per germline. With 2 bases removed from V and 4 bases from J, the gap between germline ends came to 12 bases. The variable domain in full, with the rest retrieved from reference TRBV5-1 and TRBJ1-2, is KAGVTQTPRYLIKTRGQQVTLSCSPISGHRSVSWYQQTPGQGLQFLFEYFSETQRNKGNFPGRFSGRQFSNSRSEMNVSTLELGDSALYLCASSFSGEGYGYTFGSGTRLTVV.

The chain is built from TRBV5-1 and TRBJ1-3; TRBD1 aligns across 8 bases. This CDR3 is built from 16 residues. With 0 bases clipped from V and 2 bases from J, the junction kept 4 bases outside the gene matches. Germline CDR1 SGHRS, CDR2 YFSETQ. In DNA form, the CDR3 reads TGCGCCAGCAGCTTGGGGACAGGGTTGACTGGAAACACCATATATTTT. Its translation is CASSLGTGLTGNTIYF.

The V and J genes are TRBV27 and TRBJ2-2, with D possibly matching TRBD1 (7 bases). CDR3 length equals 20 residues. Trimming cost V 1 base and J 0 bases, with 21 bases left between them. Germline V CDR1 and CDR2: MNHEY, SMNVEV (reference sequence). In DNA, the CDR3 is TGTGCCAGCAGTTTATGGGGGGACAGTGCCCTGGGGACGAACACCGGGGAGCTGTTTTTT. Protein: CASSLWGDSALGTNTGELFF.

Concerning this clone: At one end, the junction sequence differs from germline, possibly due to a read error. The chain combines TRBV4-1 with TRBJ2-1; 8 bases line up with TRBD2. The CDR3 extends over 12 amino acids. The germline V gene has CDR1 MGHRA and CDR2 YSYEKL. CDR3 sequence (DNA): TGCGCCAGCAGCCAAGCGGGGGGGCGTTCCCTCTTC. Residues: CASSQAGGRSLF.

CDR3 nucleotide sequence: TGTGCCAGCTCACCCCTTCACAGTTTTGACTATAATTCACCCCTCCACTTT. Its translation is CASSPLHSFDYNSPLHF. This chain links TRBV18 with TRBJ1-6; no firm D call. This CDR3 region has 17 residues. From germline, CDR1 is KGHSH and CDR2 LQKENI. Trimming removed 3 bases at V and 3 bases at J, with 15 bases between.

J is TRBJ1-6 and V is TRBV28; D remains ambiguous. Trimming left V 6 bases short and J 9 bases short, with 9 bases between. Germline V gene data show CDR1 as MDHEN and CDR2 as SYDVKM. The CDR3 is made up of 12 amino acids. CDR3 protein: CASSRGVSPLHF. In DNA, the CDR3 is TGTGCCAGCAGCCGCGGGGTTTCACCCCTCCACTTT.

The CDR3 sequence: CASIRPGDTEAFF. DNA for the CDR3: TGTGCCAGCATCCGGCCCGGGGACACTGAAGCTTTCTTT. The chain links TRBV28 to TRBJ1-1; D call uncertain. Germline CDR1 and CDR2: MDHEN and SYDVKM. The V gene lost 7 bases and the J gene lost 3 bases, with 12 bases spanning the gap. This CDR3 spans 13 amino acids. The variable domain in full, completed from reference TRBV28 and TRBJ1-1, reads DVKVTQSSRYLVKRTGEKVFLECVQDMDHENMFWYRQDPGLGLRLIYFSYDVKMKEKGDIPEGYSVSREKKERFSLILESASTNQTSMYLCASIRPGDTEAFFGQGTRLTVV.

This chain uses TRBV28 with TRBJ1-5; a weak D match, TRBD1 (5 bases). Germline CDR1 is MDHEN and CDR2 is SYDVKM. The CDR3 is 16 amino acids. Trimming pared 6 bases from V and 4 bases from J, leaving 19 bases between. CDR3 DNA sequence: TGTGCCAGCAGACAAAGACAGACCTATTGGAATCAGCCCCAGCATTTT. Protein: CASRQRQTYWNQPQHF.

The chain combines TRBV28 with TRBJ2-4; 7 nucleotides match TRBD2. With V trimmed by 6 bases and J by 8 bases, 13 bases remained unmatched. The CDR3 extends over 15 amino acids. CDR1 is MDHEN and CDR2 is SYDVKM in the germline V gene. The CDR3 reads CASSLRGTGGDIQYF. The CDR3 DNA sequence: TGTGCCAGCAGCCTCCGCGGGACTGGGGGGGACATTCAGTACTTC.

This rearrangement joins TRBV4-1 to TRBJ1-6; D might be TRBD1 (5 bases). This CDR3 comprises 15 residues. V was pared by 5 bases and J by 9 bases, with 17 bases between. Germline-derived CDR1 and CDR2 are MGHRA and YSYEKL. CDR3 protein: CASSWVGGKGSPLHF. The CDR3 nucleotides are TGCGCCAGCAGCTGGGTCGGGGGGAAGGGTTCACCCCTCCACTTT.

In this sample, this clone turned up once. The chain joins TRBV7-2 to TRBJ1-1; TRBD1 agrees at 7 bases. The CDR3 covers 14 residues. CDR1 and CDR2 (germline): SGHTA, FQGNSA. With 5 bases clipped from V and 6 bases from J, the junction kept 9 bases outside the gene matches. CDR3 residues: CASSLLTGTAEAFF. DNA of the CDR3: TGTGCCAGCAGCCTCCTTACAGGGACAGCTGAAGCTTTCTTT.

The rearrangement joins TRBV7-9 to TRBJ2-3; D possibly corresponds to TRBD2 (5 bases). The CDR3 loop spans 13 amino acids. The V and J ends lost 3 bases and 5 bases respectively, with 9 bases between them. The germline V gene encodes CDR1 SEHNR and CDR2 FQNEAQ (reference sequence). The CDR3 nucleotides are TGTGCCAGCAGCTTGACTACGAGAGATACGCAGTATTTT. It yields the protein CASSLTTRDTQYF.

The chain couples TRBV28 to TRBJ2-3; weak D call: TRBD2 (7 bases). Between the trimmed V and J ends, which lost 6 bases and 14 bases, there was a span of 18 bases. CDR3 length equals 12 residues. Looked up from germline, CDR1 is MDHEN and CDR2 is SYDVKM. CDR3 coding DNA: TGTGCCAGCAGCCCCCTACAGGGAGGGGGGTATTTT. Its translation: CASSPLQGGGYF.

This clone was detected once. V is TRBV7-9 and J is TRBJ1-5; D is ambiguous. From germline, CDR1 is SEHNR and CDR2 FQNEAQ (reference sequence). This CDR3 region has 14 residues. V was cut by 0 bases and J by 6 bases, with 9 bases left in between. CDR3 in amino acids: CASSLASVGQPQHF. DNA for the CDR3: TGTGCCAGCAGCTTAGCCTCGGTTGGTCAGCCCCAGCATTTT.

The V and J genes are TRBV19 and TRBJ1-1, with D hard to call. Per the germline V gene, CDR1 is LNHDA and CDR2 is SQIVND (reference sequence). Trimming left V 5 bases short and J 1 base short, with 14 bases between. The CDR3 has 15 residues. The CDR3 reads CASSQIGLRNTEAFF. CDR3 in DNA: TGTGCCAGTAGTCAAATCGGACTGAGGAACACTGAAGCTTTCTTT.

This chain connects TRBV28 to TRBJ1-2; 10 nucleotides line up with TRBD1. This CDR3 has 14 residues. Losses at the gene ends were 6 bases for V and 4 bases for J; bases not matched to a gene: 5. Germline CDR1 MDHEN, CDR2 SYDVKM. CDR3 protein: CASRMGQGSYGYTF. As DNA, the CDR3 is TGTGCCAGCAGGATGGGACAGGGGAGCTATGGCTACACCTTC.

The gene calls are TRBV7-2 and TRBJ1-6, with D tentatively TRBD1 (5 bases). CDR3 length equals 16 residues. V was pared by 5 bases and J by 8 bases, with 19 bases between. Germline V CDR1 and CDR2: SGHTA, FQGNSA. The CDR3 here is CASSRGEWQGYSPLHF. DNA for the CDR3: TGTGCCAGCAGCCGCGGTGAATGGCAGGGCTATTCACCCCTCCACTTT.

This chain links TRBV6-1 with TRBJ2-5, with TRBD2 identical over 7 bases. The CDR3 is 15 residues long. Germline loops: CDR1 MNHNS, CDR2 SASEGT. After removal of 0 bases from V and 5 bases from J, the junction contained 6 bases not matched to a gene. The CDR3 protein is CASSEAVSGGETQYF. The CDR3 DNA reads as TGTGCCAGCAGTGAAGCAGTCTCCGGGGGGGAGACCCAGTACTTC.

The CDR3 sequence is CALGRGLQETQYF. CDR3 DNA: TGTGCCCTCGGGCGGGGGCTCCAAGAGACCCAGTACTTC. The chain employs TRBV28 and TRBJ2-5, with a weak D call TRBD2 (7 bases). Germline V gene sequence: CDR1 MDHEN, CDR2 SYDVKM. The CDR3 has 13 residues. Between the trimmed V and J ends, which lost 11 bases and 1 base, there was a span of 14 bases.

The chain combines TRBV4-1 with TRBJ2-7, with D unresolved. Germline V lookup: CDR1 MGHRA, CDR2 YSYEKL. Deletions cut 0 bases from V and 4 bases from J, with 7 bases between. The CDR3 is 13 residues long. The CDR3 DNA follows: TGCGCCAGCAGCCAAGATCCAATTTACGAGCAGTACTTC. This gives the protein CASSQDPIYEQYF.

This chain links TRBV5-1 with TRBJ2-1, with D hard to call. Germline-derived CDR1 and CDR2 are SGHRS and YFSETQ. V gave up 6 bases and J gave up 1 base, with 8 bases separating them. This CDR3 region has 13 residues. CDR3 bases: TGCGCCAGCAAAGAGGAATCCTACAATGAGCAGTTCTTC. This translates into CASKEESYNEQFF.